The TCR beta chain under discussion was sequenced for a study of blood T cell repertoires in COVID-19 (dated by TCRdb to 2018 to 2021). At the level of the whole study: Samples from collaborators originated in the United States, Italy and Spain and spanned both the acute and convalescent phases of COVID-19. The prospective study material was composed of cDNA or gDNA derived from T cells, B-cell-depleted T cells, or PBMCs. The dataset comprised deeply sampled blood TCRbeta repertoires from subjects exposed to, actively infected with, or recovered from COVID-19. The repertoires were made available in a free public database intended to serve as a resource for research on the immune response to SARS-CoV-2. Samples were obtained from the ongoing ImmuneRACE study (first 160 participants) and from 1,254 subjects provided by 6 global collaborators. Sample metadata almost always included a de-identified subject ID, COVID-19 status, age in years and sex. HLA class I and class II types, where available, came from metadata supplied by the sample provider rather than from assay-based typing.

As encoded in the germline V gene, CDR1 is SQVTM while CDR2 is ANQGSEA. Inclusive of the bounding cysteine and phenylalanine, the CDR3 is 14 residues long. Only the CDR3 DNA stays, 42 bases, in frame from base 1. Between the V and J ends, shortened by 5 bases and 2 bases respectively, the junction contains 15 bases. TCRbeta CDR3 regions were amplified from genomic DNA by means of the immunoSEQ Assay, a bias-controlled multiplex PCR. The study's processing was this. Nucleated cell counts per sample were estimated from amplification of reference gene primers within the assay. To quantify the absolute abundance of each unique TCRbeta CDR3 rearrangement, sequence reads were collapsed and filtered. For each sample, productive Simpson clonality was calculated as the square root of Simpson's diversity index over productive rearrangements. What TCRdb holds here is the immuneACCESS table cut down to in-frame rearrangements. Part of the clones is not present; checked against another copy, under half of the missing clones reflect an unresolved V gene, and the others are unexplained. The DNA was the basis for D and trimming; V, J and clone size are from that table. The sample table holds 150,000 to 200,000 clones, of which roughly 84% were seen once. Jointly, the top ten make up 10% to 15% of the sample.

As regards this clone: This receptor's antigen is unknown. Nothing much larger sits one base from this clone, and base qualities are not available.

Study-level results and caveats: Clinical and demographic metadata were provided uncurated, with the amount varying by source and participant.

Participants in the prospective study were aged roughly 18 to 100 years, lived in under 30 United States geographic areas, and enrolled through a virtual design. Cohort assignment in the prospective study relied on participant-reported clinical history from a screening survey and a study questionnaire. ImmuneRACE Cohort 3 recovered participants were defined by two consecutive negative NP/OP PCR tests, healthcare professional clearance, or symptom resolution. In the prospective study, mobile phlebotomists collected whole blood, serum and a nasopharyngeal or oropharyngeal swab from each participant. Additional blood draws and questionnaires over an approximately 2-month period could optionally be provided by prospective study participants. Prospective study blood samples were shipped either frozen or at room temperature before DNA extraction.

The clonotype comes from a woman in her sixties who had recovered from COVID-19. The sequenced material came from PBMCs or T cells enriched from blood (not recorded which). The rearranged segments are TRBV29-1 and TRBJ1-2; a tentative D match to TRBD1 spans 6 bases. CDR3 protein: CSVFSSTGNYGYTF. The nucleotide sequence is TGCAGCGTTTTCTCGAGCACAGGGAACTATGGCTACACCTTC.